This is a list of T cell receptor beta chains from one sample in a study of CXCR3-negative and CXCR3-positive naive CD8 T cells. TCRdb re-called the 5' RACE reads and shows each CDR3 protein once, DNA omitted. The specimen's table records over 100,000 distinct CDR3 sequences. Input material: naive CXCR3- CD8+ T cells from blood. These receptors were obtained from a human donor in good health. Some clones in this sample may be carry-over from other donors' samples. The CDR3 runs from the conserved cysteine through the conserved F or W.

v_call: TRBV29-1
j_call: TRBJ2-7
cdr3_aa: CSVDRQGLDEQYF

v_call: TRBV6-2/TRBV6-3
j_call: TRBJ2-1
cdr3_aa: CASSARGGGNGYTEQFF

v_call: TRBV20-1
j_call: TRBJ2-2
cdr3_aa: CSALAGVTGELFF

v_call: TRBV6-4
j_call: TRBJ2-7
cdr3_aa: CASSDSRDSRLYEQYF

v_call: TRBV2
j_call: TRBJ2-3
cdr3_aa: CASSEEVGDTQYF

v_call: TRBV28
j_call: TRBJ2-7
cdr3_aa: CASSWDGGSYEQYF

v_call: TRBV28
j_call: TRBJ2-5
cdr3_aa: CASSFEGLTGTQYF

v_call: TRBV7-9
j_call: TRBJ2-1
cdr3_aa: CASSGTESNEQFF

v_call: TRBV3-1
j_call: TRBJ1-6
cdr3_aa: CASSRTPGFNSPLHF

v_call: TRBV11-3
j_call: TRBJ2-1
cdr3_aa: CASSEGLYNEQFF